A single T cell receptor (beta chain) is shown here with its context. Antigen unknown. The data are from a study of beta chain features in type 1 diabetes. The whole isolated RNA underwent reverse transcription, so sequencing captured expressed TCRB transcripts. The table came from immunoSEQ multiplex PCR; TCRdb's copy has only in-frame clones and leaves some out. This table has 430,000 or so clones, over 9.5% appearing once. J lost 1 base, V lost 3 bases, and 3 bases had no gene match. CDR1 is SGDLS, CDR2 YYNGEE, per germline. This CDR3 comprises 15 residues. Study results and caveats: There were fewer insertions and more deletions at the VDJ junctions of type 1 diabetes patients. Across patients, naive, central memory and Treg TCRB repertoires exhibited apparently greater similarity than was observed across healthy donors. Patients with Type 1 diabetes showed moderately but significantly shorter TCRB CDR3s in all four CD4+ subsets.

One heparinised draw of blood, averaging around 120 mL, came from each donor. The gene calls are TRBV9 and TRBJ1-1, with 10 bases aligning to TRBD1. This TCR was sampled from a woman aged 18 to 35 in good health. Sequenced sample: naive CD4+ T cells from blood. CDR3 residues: CASSARDRGNTEAFF. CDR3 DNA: TGTGCCAGCAGCGCGAGGGACAGGGGGAACACTGAAGCTTTCTTT.